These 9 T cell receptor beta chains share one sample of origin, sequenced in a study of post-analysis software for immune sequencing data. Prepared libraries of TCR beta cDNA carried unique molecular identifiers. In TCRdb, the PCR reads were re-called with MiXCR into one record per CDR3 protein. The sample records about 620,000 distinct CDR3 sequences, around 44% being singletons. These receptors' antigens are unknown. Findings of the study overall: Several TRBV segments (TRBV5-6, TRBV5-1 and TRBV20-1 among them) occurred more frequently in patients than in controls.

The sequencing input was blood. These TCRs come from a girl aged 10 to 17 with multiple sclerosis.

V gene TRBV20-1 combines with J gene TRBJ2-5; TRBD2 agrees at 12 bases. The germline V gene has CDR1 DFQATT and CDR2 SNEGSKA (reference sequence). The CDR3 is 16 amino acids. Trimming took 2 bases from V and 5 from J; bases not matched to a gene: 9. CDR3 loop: CSARHLAGGQLETQYF. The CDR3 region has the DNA TGCAGTGCTAGACACCTAGCGGGGGGGCAGTTGGAGACCCAGTACTTC.

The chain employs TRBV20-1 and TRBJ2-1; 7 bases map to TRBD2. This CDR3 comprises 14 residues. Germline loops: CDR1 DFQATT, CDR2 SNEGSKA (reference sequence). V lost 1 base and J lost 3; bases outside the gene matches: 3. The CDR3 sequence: CSARGSSGYNEQFF. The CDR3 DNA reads TGCAGTGCTAGAGGATCTAGCGGCTACAATGAGCAGTTCTTC.

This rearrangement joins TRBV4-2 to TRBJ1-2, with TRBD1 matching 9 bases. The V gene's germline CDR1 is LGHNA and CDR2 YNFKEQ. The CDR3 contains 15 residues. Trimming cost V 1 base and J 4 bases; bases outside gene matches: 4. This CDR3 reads CASSQVTGGLYGYTF. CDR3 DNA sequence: TGTGCCAGCAGCCAAGTAACAGGGGGCCTCTATGGCTACACCTTC.

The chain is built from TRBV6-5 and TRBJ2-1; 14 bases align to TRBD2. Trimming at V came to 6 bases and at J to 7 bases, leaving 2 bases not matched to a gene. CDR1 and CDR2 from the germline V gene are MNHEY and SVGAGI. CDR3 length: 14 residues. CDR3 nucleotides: TGTGCCAGCAGGGGACTAGCGGGAGTAAATGAGCAGTTCTTC. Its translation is CASRGLAGVNEQFF.

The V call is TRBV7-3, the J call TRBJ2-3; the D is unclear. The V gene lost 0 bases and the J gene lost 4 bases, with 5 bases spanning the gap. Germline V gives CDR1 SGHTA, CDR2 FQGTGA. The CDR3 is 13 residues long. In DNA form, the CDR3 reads TGTGCCAGCAGCTTAACAGGGCCAGATACGCAGTATTTT. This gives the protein CASSLTGPDTQYF.

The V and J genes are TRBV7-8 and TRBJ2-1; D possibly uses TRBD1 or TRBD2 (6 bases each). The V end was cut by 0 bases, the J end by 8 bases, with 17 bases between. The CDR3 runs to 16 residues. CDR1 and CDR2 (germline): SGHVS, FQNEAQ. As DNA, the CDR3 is TGTGCCAGCAGCTTAGCGGGGGGCGCGGGAAAGCATGAGCAGTTCTTC. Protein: CASSLAGGAGKHEQFF. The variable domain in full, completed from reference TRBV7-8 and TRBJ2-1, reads GAGVSQSPRYKVAKRGQDVALRCDPISGHVSLFWYQQALGQGPEFLTYFQNEAQLDKSGLPSDRFFAERPEGSVSTLKIQRTQQEDSAVYLCASSLAGGAGKHEQFFGPGTRLTVL.

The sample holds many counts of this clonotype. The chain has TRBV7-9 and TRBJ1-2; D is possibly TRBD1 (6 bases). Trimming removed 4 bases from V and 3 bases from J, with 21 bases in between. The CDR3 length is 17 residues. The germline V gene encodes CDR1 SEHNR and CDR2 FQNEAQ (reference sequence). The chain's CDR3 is CASSSPRLGGYDYGYTF. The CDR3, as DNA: TGTGCCAGCAGCTCGCCCAGGTTGGGGGGCTACGACTATGGCTACACCTTC.

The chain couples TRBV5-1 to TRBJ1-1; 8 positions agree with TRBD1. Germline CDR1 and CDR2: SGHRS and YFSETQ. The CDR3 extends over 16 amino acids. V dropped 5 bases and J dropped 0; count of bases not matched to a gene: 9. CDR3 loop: CASREQGGGVNTEAFF. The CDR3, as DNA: TGCGCCAGCAGGGAACAGGGGGGGGGCGTGAACACTGAAGCTTTCTTT.

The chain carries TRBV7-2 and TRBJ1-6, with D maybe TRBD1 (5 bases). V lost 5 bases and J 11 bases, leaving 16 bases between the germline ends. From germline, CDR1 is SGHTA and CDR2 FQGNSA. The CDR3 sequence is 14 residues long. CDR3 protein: CASSPNPVGPPLHF. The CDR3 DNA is TGTGCCAGCAGCCCTAATCCTGTGGGGCCACCCCTCCACTTT.